Shown below are 9 T cell receptor beta chains from a single sample sequenced in a study of T cells after posttransplantation cyclophosphamide. TCRdb's table, derived via immunoSEQ multiplex PCR, lists solely in-frame clones and lacks some. The data contain 13,000 to 15,000 clones, around 74% of them singletons. The sequencing input was memory CD4+ T cells sorted from PBMCs. The receptors originated from a man aged 50-59 years.

CDR3 nucleotide sequence: TGTGCCCGCAACGAACCCCGCGGGGAGCAGTTCTTC. Amino acid sequence: CARNEPRGEQFF. The J gene is TRBJ2-1, the V gene TRBV30; weak D call: TRBD2 (5 bases). V lost 8 bases to trimming and J lost 10 bases, with 18 bases between them. Germline-derived CDR1 and CDR2 are GTSNPN and SVGIG (reference sequence). This CDR3 is 12 amino acids long.

This clone was counted a single time. The V call is TRBV4-1, the J call TRBJ1-4, with D possibly TRBD1 on 5 matching bases. The CDR3 extends over 15 amino acids. Germline V gene lookup returns CDR1 MGHRA and CDR2 YSYEKL. V was trimmed by 3 bases and J by 4 bases, leaving 12 bases between them. The CDR3 is CASSQRDLDNEKLFF. CDR3 coding DNA: TGCGCCAGCAGCCAGCGGGACCTAGATAATGAAAAACTGTTTTTT.

This rearrangement joins TRBV6-6 to TRBJ1-6; D might be TRBD1 (6 bases). Trimming removed 5 bases at V and 5 bases at J, with 10 bases between. The germline CDR1 and CDR2 sequences are MNHNY and SVGAGI (reference sequence). CDR3 length: 14 residues. The CDR3, as DNA: TGTGCCAGCAGTGCGGCAGGGGATAATTCACCCCTCCACTTT. It specifies CASSAAGDNSPLHF.

The rearrangement joins TRBV7-2 to TRBJ1-2; no definite D call. The CDR3 length is 16 residues. V shed 2 bases and J shed 1 base, with 14 bases lying between them. Germline assignment: CDR1 SGHTA and CDR2 FQGNSA. DNA for the CDR3: TGTGCCAGCAGCTTATTCGTGGGAGCCTATAACTATGGCTACACCTTC. Translation gives CASSLFVGAYNYGYTF.

The chain joins TRBV5-1 to TRBJ1-1; no clear D. Germline CDR1 reads SGHRS; CDR2 reads YFSETQ. V lost 0 bases to trimming and J lost 6 bases, with 9 bases between them. The CDR3 sequence is 13 residues long. CDR3 nucleotides: TGCGCCAGCAGCTTGGACTCCATCGCTGAAGCTTTCTTT. It specifies CASSLDSIAEAFF.

The chain employs TRBV6-6 and TRBJ2-7; TRBD1 agrees at 10 bases. Germline loops: CDR1 MNHNY, CDR2 SVGAGI (reference sequence). The CDR3 has 13 residues. The CDR3, as DNA: TGTGCTACACGGGGACAGGGGATTTACGAGCAGTACTTC. Encoded protein: CATRGQGIYEQYF.

The genes are TRBV14 and TRBJ2-5; 10 nucleotides match TRBD1. The germline gives CDR1 SGHDN, CDR2 FVKESK. V dropped 2 bases and J dropped 1; count of bases not matched to a gene: 4. The CDR3 consists of 16 residues. The CDR3 reads CASSQFGTGVQETQYF. CDR3 nucleotides: TGTGCCAGCAGCCAATTCGGGACAGGGGTCCAAGAGACCCAGTACTTC. Full variable domain (remainder filled in from reference TRBV14 and TRBJ2-5): EAGVTQFPSHSVIEKGQTVTLRCDPISGHDNLYWYRRVMGKEIKFLLHFVKESKQDESGMPNNRFLAERTGGTYSTLKVQPAELEDSGVYFCASSQFGTGVQETQYFGPGTRLLVL.

A few counts support this clone. V and J are TRBV2 and TRBJ1-2; 8 nucleotides agree with TRBD1. This CDR3 is 15 amino acids long. Germline V gives CDR1 SNHLY, CDR2 FYNNEI. V lost 4 bases, J lost 3 bases, and 7 bases stayed unmatched. The DNA for the CDR3 is TGTGCCAGCAGTGTCGGACAGGGCGGAGACTATGGCTACACCTTC. It specifies CASSVGQGGDYGYTF.

J is TRBJ1-5 and V is TRBV10-3; TRBD1 might be the D (6 bases). The CDR3 runs 14 residues. CDR1 ENHRY and CDR2 SYGVKD come from the germline V gene. The V gene lost 8 bases and the J gene lost 5 bases, with 16 bases spanning the gap. CDR3: CAIAQGRGDQPQHF. In DNA, the CDR3 is TGTGCCATCGCCCAGGGGAGAGGGGATCAGCCCCAGCATTTT.